Reported below is one T cell receptor beta chain. As yet, its antigen is unknown. CDR1 and CDR2 (germline): DFQATT, SNEGSKA (reference sequence). V lost 0 bases, J lost 2 bases, and 18 bases lay in between. The CDR3 totals 17 residues. The sample originates from a study of response to subunit inactivated influenza vaccine. Regarding the study as a whole: Few additional T cells are recruited per seasonal influenza vaccination, authors suggested.

TCRdb reprocessed the RT-PCR reads via MiXCR and lists one record per CDR3 protein. The repertoire has about 520,000 distinct CDR3 sequences, approximately 7.3% of them found once; the top ten carry around 13%. V usage is TRBV20-1 and J usage is TRBJ2-3; the D gene is possibly TRBD2 (6 bases). Sequenced material: PBMCs from blood, taken 23 to 25 months after vaccination. The receptor's source is a man aged 50 to 75 who received an inactivated influenza vaccine. CDR3 in amino acids: CSARDLLADGYTDTQYF. CDR3 coding DNA: TGCAGTGCTAGAGATTTATTAGCGGATGGGTACACAGATACGCAGTATTTT.